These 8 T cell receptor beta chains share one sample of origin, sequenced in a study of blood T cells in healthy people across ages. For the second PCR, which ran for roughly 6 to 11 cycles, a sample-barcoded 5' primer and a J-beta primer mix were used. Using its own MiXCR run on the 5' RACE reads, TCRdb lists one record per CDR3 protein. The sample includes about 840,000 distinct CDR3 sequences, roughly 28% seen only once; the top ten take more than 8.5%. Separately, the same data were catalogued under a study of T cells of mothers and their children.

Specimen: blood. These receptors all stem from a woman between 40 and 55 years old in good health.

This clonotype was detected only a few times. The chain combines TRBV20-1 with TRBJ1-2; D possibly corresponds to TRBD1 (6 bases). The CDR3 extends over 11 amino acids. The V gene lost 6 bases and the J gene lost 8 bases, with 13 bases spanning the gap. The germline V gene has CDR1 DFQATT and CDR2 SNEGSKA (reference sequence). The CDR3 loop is CSAPRGAGYTF. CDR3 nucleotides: TGCAGTGCCCCGCGGGGGGCAGGCTACACCTTC.

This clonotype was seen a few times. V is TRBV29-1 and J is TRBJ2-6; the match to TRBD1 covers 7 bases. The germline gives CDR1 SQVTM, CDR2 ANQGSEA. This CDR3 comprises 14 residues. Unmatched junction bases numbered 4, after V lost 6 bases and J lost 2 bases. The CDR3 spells CSVETGPGANVLTF. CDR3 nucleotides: TGCAGCGTCGAGACAGGGCCTGGGGCCAACGTCCTGACTTTC.

The CDR3 DNA reads TGCAGTGCTAATGACAGGACCCAAGAGACCCAGTTCTTC. Amino acids: CSANDRTQETQFF. The V and J genes are TRBV20-1 and TRBJ2-1; D is possibly TRBD1 (6 bases). Per the germline V gene, CDR1 is DFQATT and CDR2 is SNEGSKA (reference sequence). This CDR3 has 13 amino acids. V gave up 4 bases and J gave up 13 bases, with 20 bases separating them.

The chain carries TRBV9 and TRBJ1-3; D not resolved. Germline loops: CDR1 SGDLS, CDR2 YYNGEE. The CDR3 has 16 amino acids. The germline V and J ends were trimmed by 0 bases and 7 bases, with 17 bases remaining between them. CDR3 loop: CASSVADTLLRNTIYF. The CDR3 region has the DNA TGTGCCAGCAGCGTAGCAGACACGCTTTTGAGGAACACCATATATTTT. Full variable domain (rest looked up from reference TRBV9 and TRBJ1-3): DSGVTQTPKHLITATGQRVTLRCSPRSGDLSVYWYQQSLDQGLQFLIQYYNGEERAKGNILERFSAQQFPDLHSELNLSSLELGDSALYFCASSVADTLLRNTIYFGEGSWLTVV.

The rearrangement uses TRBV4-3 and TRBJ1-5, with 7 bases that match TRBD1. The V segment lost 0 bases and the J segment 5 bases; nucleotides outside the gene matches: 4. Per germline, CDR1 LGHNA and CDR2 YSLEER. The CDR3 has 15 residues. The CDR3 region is CASSQDRQGHQPQHF. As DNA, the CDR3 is TGCGCCAGCAGCCAAGATAGACAGGGACATCAGCCCCAGCATTTT.

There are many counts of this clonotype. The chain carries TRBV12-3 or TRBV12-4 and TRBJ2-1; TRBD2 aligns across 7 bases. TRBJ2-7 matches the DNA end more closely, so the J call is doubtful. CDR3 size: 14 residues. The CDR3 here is CASSLGGSYNEQYF. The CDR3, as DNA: TGTGCCAGCAGCTTGGGCGGGAGCTACAATGAGCAGTACTTC.

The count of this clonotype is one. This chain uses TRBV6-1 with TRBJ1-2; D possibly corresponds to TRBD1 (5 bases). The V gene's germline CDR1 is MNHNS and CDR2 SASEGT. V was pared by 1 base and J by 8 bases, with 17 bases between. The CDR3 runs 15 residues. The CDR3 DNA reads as TGTGCCAGCAGTGAAGGGGTTGAGGGGAGGAGAGGCTACACCTTC. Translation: CASSEGVEGRRGYTF.

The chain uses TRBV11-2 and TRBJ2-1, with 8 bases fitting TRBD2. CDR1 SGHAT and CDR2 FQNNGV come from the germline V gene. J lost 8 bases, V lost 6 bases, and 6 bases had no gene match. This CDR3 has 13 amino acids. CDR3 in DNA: TGTGCCAGCAGACGACTAGCGAGGGATGAGCAGTTCTTC. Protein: CASRRLARDEQFF.